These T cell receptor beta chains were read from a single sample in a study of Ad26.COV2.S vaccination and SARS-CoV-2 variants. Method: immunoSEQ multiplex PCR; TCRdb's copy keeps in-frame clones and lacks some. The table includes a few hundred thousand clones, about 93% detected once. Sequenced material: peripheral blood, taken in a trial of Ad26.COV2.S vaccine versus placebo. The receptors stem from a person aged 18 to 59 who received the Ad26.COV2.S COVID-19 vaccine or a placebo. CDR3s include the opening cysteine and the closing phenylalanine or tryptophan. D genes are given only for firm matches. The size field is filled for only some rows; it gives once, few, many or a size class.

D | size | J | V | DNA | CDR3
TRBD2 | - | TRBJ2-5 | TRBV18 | TGTGCCAGCTCACCACGGTCTAGCGGGAGCCAGACCCAGTACTTC | CASSPRSSGSQTQYF
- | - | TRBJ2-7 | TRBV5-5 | TGTGCCAGCAGCTTGGGGGCAGGGGACTCCTACGAGCAGTACTTC | CASSLGAGDSYEQYF
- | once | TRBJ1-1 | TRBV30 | TGTGCCTGGAGTGTGTACGCTGAAGCTTTCTTT | CAWSVYAEAFF
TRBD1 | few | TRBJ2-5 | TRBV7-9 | TGTGCCAGCAGCTTGGGTCTTTGGGACAGCATACAAGAGACCCAGTACTTC | CASSLGLWDSIQETQYF
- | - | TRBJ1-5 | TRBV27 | TGTGCCAGCAGTTTTTTGGGGGGCAATCAGCCCCAGCATTTT | CASSFLGGNQPQHF
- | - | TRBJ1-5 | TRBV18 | TGTGCCAGCTCACCTGACAGGCACAATCAGCCCCAGCATTTT | CASSPDRHNQPQHF
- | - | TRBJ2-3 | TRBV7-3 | TGTGCCAGCAGCTTAACTTCCAGAACAGATACGCAGTATTTT | CASSLTSRTDTQYF
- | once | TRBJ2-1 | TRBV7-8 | TGTGCCAGCAGCTTCTTCGGGGTTGAGCAGTTCTTC | CASSFFGVEQFF
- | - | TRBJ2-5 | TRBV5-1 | TGCGCCAGCAGCTTGGGGGCCATCAGAGAGACCCAGTACTTC | CASSLGAIRETQYF
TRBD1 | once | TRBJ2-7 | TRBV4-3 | TGCGCCAGCAGCCAACTGACAGGGGGCCCCTACGAGCAGTACTTC | CASSQLTGGPYEQYF
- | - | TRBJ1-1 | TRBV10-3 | TGTGCCATCAGCTCAGCGAACACTGAAGCTTTCTTT | CAISSANTEAFF
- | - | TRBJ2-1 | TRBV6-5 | TGTGCCAGCAGTTACTCTCCCTTTGGGCCCCGTAATGAGCAGTTCTTC | CASSYSPFGPRNEQFF
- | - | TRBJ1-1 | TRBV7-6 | TGTGCCAGCAGCTTGTGGTTGAACACTGAAGCTTTCTTT | CASSLWLNTEAFF
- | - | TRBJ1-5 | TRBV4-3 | TGCGCCAGCAGCCGAGACATCAATCAGCCCCAGCATTTT | CASSRDINQPQHF
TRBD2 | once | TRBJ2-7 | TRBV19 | TGTGCCAGTAGTATGGGACTAGCGGGAGCCTACGAGCAGTACTTC | CASSMGLAGAYEQYF
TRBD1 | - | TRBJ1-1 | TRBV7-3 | TGTGCCAGCAGCCTAACCGGGACAGGGGCGAAGACTGAAGCTTTCTTT | CASSLTGTGAKTEAFF
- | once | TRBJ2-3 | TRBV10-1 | TGCGCCAGCAGTGCGGCTAGGTCGGCAGATACGCAGTATTTT | CASSAARSADTQYF
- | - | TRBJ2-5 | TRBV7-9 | TGTGCCAGCAGCTTCGGGCCGGAAGAGACCCAGTACTTC | CASSFGPEETQYF